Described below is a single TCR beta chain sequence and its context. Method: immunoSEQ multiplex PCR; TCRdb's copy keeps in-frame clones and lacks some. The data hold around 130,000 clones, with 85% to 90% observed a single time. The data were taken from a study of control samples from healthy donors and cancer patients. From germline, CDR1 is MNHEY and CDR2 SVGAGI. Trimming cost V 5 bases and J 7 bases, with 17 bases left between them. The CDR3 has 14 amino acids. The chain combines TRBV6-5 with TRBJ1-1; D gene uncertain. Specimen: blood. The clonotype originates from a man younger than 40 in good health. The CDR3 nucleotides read TGTGCCAGCAGTAAACGAGCGGGGTGGGATGAAGCTTTCTTT. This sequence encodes CASSKRAGWDEAFF.